This TCR beta chain was recorded in a study of cytomegalovirus exposure and HLA in healthy donors. Study outcomes and limitations: Cytomegalovirus status was reportedly diagnosed by the classifier with high sensitivity and specificity. TCR beta sequences reportedly predicted most subjects' HLA-A and HLA-B alleles accurately.

PCR was performed using 60 Vbeta and 13 Jbeta primers. TCRdb keeps only in-frame clones here, not all; method: immunoSEQ multiplex PCR. This table has fewer than 200,000 clones, less than 80% appearing once. Comment on this clone: Its antigen is unidentified.

The sequence came from a female donor in good health and CMV-seronegative. The sample consisted of PBMCs.

The CDR3 nucleotides are TGTGCCAGTAGTATACTGGGACTAGCGGGTCGGGAGCTGTTTTTT. Residues: CASSILGLAGRELFF. The chain combines TRBV19 with TRBJ2-2, with 12 positions matching TRBD2. Germline V lookup: CDR1 LNHDA, CDR2 SQIVND (reference sequence). This CDR3 region has 15 residues. V lost 2 bases, J lost 9 bases, and 4 bases stayed unmatched.